This T cell receptor beta chain is drawn from a study of shared clonotypes between healthy human individuals. As to this clone: Its specificity is not known.

Data came from immunoSEQ multiplex PCR; TCRdb stores just in-frame clones and leaves some out. The table records about 470,000 clones, 70% to 80% of them present only once. Trimming cost V 1 base and J 4 bases, with 15 bases left between them. The CDR3 is 15 amino acids. CDR1 is SGHRS, CDR2 YFSETQ, per germline. Study-level results: Sequencing depth was expected to affect clonotype sharing among donors. Limited genetic and exposure-history diversity came from having few donors.

The source material was PBMCs. The V call is TRBV5-1, the J call TRBJ2-7; TRBD2 is a possible D gene (5 bases). The TCR sequence derives from a woman in her thirties or forties in good health. Some clones in this sample may be carry-over from other donors' samples. Here the CDR3 reads CASSLRGLDFYEQYF. The CDR3 nucleotides read TGCGCCAGCAGCTTGCGAGGGTTAGACTTTTACGAGCAGTACTTC.